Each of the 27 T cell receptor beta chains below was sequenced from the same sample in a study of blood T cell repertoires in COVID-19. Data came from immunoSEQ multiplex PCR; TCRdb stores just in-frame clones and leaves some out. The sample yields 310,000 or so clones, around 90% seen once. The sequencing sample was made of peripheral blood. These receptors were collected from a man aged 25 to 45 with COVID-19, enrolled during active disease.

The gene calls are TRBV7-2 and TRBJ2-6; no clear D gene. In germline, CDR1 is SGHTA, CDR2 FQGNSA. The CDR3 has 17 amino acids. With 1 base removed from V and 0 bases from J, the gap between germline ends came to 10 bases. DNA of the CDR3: TGTGCCAGCAGCTTAGACCTCCTGAGCTCTGGGGCCAACGTCCTGACTTTC. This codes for CASSLDLLSSGANVLTF.

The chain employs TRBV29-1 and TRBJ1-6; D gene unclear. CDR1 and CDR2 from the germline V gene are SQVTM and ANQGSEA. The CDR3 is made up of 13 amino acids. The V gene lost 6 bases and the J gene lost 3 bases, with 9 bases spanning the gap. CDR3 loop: CSVRSNYNSPLHF. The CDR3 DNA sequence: TGCAGCGTCCGGTCCAACTATAATTCACCCCTCCACTTT.

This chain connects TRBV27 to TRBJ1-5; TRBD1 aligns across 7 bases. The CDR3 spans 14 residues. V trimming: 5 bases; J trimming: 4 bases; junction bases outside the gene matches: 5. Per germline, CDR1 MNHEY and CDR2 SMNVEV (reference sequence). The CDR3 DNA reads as TGTGCCAGCAGTGCAGGGGGGCTTAATCAGCCCCAGCATTTT. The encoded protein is CASSAGGLNQPQHF.

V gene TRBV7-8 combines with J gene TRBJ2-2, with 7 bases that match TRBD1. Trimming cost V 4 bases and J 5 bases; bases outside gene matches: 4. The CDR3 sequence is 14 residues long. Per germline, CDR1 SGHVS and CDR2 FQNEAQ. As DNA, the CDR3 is TGTGCCAGCAGCTCTCAGGGGGTGACCGGGGAGCTGTTTTTT. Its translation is CASSSQGVTGELFF.

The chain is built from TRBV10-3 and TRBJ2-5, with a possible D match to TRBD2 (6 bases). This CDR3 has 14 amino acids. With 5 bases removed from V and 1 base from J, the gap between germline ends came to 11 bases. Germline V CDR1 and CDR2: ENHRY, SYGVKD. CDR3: CAISTLAPQETQYF. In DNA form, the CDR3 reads TGTGCCATCAGTACCCTAGCGCCCCAAGAGACCCAGTACTTC.

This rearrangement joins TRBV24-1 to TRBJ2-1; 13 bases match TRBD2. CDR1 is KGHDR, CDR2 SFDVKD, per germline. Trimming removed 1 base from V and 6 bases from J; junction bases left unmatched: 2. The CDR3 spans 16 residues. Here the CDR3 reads CATSDFTSGRANEQFF. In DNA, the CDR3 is TGTGCCACCAGTGATTTCACTAGCGGGAGGGCCAATGAGCAGTTCTTC.

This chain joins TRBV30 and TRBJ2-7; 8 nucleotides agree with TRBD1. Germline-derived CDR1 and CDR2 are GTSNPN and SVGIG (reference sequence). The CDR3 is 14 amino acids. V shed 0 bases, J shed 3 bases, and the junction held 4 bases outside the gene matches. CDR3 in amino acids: CAWSVRDRFYEQYF. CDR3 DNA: TGTGCCTGGAGTGTTCGGGACAGGTTCTACGAGCAGTACTTC.

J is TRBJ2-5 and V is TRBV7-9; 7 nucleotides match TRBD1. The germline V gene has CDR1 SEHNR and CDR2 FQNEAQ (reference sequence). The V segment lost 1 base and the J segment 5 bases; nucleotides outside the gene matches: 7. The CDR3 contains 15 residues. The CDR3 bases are TGTGCCAGCAGCTTAGGGAGACAGGGCCGGGAGACCCAGTACTTC. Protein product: CASSLGRQGRETQYF.

The CDR3 sequence: CASSSPRGGAADTGELFF. The CDR3 nucleotides read TGTGCCAGCAGCTCCCCGAGGGGGGGCGCGGCCGACACCGGGGAGCTGTTTTTT. The chain couples TRBV7-2 to TRBJ2-2; D might be TRBD2 (7 bases). With 4 bases removed from V and 3 bases from J, the gap between germline ends came to 21 bases. CDR1 SGHTA and CDR2 FQGNSA come from the germline V gene. The length of the CDR3 is 18 residues.

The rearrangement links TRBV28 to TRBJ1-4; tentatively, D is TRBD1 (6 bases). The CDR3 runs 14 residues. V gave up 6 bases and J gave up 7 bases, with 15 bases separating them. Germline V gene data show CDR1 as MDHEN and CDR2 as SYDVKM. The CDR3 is CASRGTGMGEKLFF. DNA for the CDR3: TGTGCCAGCAGGGGTACAGGGATGGGTGAAAAACTGTTTTTT.

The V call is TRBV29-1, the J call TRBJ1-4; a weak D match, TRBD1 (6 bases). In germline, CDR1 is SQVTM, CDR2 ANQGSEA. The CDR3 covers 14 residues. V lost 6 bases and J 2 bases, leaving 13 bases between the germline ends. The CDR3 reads CSVVQGSTNEKLFF. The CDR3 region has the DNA TGCAGCGTGGTTCAGGGGTCCACTAATGAAAAACTGTTTTTT.

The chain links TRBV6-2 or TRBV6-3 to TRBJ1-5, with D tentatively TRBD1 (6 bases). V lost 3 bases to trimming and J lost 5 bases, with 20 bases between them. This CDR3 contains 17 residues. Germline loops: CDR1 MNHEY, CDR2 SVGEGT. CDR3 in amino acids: CASSYRGTPDPHQPQHF. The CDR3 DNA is TGTGCCAGCAGTTATAGGGGGACGCCCGACCCCCATCAGCCCCAGCATTTT.

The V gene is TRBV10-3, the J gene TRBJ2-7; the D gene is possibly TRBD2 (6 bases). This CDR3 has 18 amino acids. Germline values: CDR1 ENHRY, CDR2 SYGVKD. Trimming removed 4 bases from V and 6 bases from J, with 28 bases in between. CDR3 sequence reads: CAISGGDWQGRNSGEQYF. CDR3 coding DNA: TGTGCCATCAGTGGAGGGGACTGGCAGGGAAGAAATTCGGGCGAGCAGTACTTC.

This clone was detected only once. The CDR3 nucleotides are TGTGCCAGCAGCTGGGCTTCCCTGGGCTACGAGCAGTACTTC. This codes for CASSWASLGYEQYF. J is TRBJ2-7 and V is TRBV11-2; no clear D gene. The V gene lost 4 bases and the J gene lost 3 bases, with 13 bases spanning the gap. CDR1 is SGHAT and CDR2 is FQNNGV in the germline V gene. The CDR3 totals 14 residues.

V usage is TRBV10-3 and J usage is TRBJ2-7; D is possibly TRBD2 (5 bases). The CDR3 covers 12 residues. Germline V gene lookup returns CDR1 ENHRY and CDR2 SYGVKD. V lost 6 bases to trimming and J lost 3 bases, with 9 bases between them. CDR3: CAISGVGYEQYF. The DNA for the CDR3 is TGTGCCATCAGCGGGGTCGGCTACGAGCAGTACTTC.

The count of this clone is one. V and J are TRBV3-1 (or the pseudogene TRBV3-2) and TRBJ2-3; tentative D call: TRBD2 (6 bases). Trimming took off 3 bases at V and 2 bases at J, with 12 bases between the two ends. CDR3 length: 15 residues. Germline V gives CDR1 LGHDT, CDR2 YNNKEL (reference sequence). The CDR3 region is CASSQIAVNTDTQYF. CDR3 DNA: TGTGCCAGCAGCCAGATAGCGGTAAACACAGATACGCAGTATTTT.

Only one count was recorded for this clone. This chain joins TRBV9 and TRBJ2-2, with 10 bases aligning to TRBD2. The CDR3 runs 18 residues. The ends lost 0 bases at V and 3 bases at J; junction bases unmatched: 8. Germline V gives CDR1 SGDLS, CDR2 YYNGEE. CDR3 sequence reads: CASSVARSGRSDTGELFF. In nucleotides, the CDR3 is TGTGCCAGCAGCGTAGCCCGTAGCGGGAGGTCGGACACCGGGGAGCTGTTTTTT. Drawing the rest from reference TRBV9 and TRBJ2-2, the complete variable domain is DSGVTQTPKHLITATGQRVTLRCSPRSGDLSVYWYQQSLDQGLQFLIQYYNGEERAKGNILERFSAQQFPDLHSELNLSSLELGDSALYFCASSVARSGRSDTGELFFGEGSRLTVL.

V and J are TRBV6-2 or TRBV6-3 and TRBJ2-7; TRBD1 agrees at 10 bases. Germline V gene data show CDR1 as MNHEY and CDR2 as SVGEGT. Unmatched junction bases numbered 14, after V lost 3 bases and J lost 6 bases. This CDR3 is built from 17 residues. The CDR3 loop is CASSYPTSGTGAIEQYF. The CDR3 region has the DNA TGTGCCAGCAGTTATCCCACCTCCGGGACAGGGGCTATCGAGCAGTACTTC.

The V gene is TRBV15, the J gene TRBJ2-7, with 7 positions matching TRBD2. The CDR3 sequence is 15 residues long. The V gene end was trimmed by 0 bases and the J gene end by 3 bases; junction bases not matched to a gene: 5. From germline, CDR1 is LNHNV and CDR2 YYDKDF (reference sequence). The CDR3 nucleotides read TGTGCCACCAGCAGAGATAAGTCTAGCGGCTACGAGCAGTACTTC. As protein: CATSRDKSSGYEQYF. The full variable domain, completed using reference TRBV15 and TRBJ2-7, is DAMVIQNPRYQVTQFGKPVTLSCSQTLNHNVMYWYQQKSSQAPKLLFHYYDKDFNNEADTPDNFQSRRPNTSFCFLDIRSPGLGDTAMYLCATSRDKSSGYEQYFGPGTRLTVT.

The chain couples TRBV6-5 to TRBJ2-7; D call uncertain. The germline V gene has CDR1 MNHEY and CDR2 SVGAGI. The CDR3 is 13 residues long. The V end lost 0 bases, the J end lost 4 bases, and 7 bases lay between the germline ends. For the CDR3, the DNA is TGTGCCAGCAGTTACTCGAACGAGTACGAGCAGTACTTC. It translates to CASSYSNEYEQYF.

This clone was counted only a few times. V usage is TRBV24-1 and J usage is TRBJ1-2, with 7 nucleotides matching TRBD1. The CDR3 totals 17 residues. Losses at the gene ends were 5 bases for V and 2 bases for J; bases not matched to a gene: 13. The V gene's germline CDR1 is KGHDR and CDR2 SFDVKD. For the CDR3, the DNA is TGTGCCACCAGTGCTCGGACAGGCCTGGGGGCCAACTATGGCTACACCTTC. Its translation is CATSARTGLGANYGYTF.

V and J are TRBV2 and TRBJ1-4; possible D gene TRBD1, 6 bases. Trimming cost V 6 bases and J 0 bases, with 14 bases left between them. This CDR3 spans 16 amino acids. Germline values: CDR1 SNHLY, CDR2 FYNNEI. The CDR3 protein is CASSAGQPATNEKLFF. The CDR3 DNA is TGTGCCAGCAGCGCCGGACAGCCCGCAACTAATGAAAAACTGTTTTTT.

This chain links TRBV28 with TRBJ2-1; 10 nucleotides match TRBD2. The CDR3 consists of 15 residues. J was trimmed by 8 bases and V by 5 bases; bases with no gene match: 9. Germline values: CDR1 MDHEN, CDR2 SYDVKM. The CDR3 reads CASSTGASGSDEQFF. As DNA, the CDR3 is TGTGCCAGCAGTACCGGGGCTAGCGGGAGTGATGAGCAGTTCTTC. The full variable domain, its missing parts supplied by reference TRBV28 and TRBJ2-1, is DVKVTQSSRYLVKRTGEKVFLECVQDMDHENMFWYRQDPGLGLRLIYFSYDVKMKEKGDIPEGYSVSREKKERFSLILESASTNQTSMYLCASSTGASGSDEQFFGPGTRLTVL.

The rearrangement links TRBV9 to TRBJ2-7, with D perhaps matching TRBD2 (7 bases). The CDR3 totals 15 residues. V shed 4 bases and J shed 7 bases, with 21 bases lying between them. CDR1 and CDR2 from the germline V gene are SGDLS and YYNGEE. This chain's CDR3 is CASSRPGGGLGEQYF. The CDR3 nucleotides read TGTGCCAGCAGCCGCCCGGGGGGCGGACTGGGAGAGCAGTACTTC.

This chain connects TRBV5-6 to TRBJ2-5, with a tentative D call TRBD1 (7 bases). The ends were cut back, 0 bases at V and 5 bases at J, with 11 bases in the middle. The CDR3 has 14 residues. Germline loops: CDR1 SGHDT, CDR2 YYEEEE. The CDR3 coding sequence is TGTGCCAGCAGCTTGGATCCAGGGGGGGAGACCCAGTACTTC. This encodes CASSLDPGGETQYF.

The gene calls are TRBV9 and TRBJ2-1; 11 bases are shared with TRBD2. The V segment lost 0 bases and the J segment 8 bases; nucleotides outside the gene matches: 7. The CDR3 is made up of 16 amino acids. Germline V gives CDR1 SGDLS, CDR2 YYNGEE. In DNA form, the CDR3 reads TGTGCCAGCAGCGTAGTTACTAGCGGGAGCGTTGATGAGCAGTTCTTC. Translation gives CASSVVTSGSVDEQFF.

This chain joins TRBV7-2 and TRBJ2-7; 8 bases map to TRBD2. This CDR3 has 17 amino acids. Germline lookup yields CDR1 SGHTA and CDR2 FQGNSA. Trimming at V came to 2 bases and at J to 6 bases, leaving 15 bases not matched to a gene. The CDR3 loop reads CASSLQTGVGRAGEQYF. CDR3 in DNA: TGTGCCAGCAGCTTACAAACGGGTGTCGGGAGGGCCGGCGAGCAGTACTTC.